A single T cell receptor beta chain is shown here with its context. As yet, its antigen is unknown. The data stem from a study of blood T cells in healthy people across ages. Around 10 milliliters of peripheral blood were drawn from each donor. The use of a sample-barcoded 5' primer and a J-beta primer mix characterized a second PCR of roughly 7 to 11 cycles. Every cDNA molecule bore a tag from a template-switch adaptor containing 12 random nucleotides. In TCRdb, the 5' RACE reads were re-called with MiXCR into one record per CDR3 protein. In the table there are some 1.6 million distinct CDR3 sequences, roughly 32% of which are singletons. V shed 8 bases and J shed 6 bases, with 11 bases lying between them. Germline-derived CDR1 and CDR2 are MDHEN and SYDVKM. There are 12 residues in the CDR3. Study-wide results and limits: Underestimates were what the diversity estimates from one million T cells were considered to be.

Source material: blood. The TCR originated in a woman in her twenties or thirties in good health. This chain uses TRBV28 with TRBJ1-5; no firm D call. CDR3 coding DNA: TGTGCCAGCTGCCCGAGGGCTCAGCCCCAGCATTTT. It encodes CASCPRAQPQHF. The variable domain in full, completed from reference TRBV28 and TRBJ1-5, reads DVKVTQSSRYLVKRTGEKVFLECVQDMDHENMFWYRQDPGLGLRLIYFSYDVKMKEKGDIPEGYSVSREKKERFSLILESASTNQTSMYLCASCPRAQPQHFGDGTRLSIL.